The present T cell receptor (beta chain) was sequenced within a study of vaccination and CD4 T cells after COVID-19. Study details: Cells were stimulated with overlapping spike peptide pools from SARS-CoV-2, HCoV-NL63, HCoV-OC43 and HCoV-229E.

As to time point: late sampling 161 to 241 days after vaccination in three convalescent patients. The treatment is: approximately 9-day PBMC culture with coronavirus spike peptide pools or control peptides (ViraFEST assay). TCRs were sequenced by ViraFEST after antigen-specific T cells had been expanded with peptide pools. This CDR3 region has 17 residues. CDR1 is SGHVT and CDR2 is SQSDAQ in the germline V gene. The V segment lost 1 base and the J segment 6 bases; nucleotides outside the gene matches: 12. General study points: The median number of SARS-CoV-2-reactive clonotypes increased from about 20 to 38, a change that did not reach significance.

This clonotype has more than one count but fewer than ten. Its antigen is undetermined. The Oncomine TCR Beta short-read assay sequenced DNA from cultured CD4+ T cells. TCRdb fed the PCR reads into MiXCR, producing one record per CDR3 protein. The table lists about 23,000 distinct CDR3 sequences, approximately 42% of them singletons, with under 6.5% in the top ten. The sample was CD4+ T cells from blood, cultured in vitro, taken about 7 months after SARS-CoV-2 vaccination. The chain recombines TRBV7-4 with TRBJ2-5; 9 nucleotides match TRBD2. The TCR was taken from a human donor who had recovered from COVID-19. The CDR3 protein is CASSLVRWLAGRKTQYF. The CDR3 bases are TGTGCCAGCAGCTTAGTTAGGTGGCTAGCGGGAAGGAAGACCCAGTACTTC.